Below are 6 T cell receptor beta chains sequenced from a single sample in a study of T cell repertoires in cytomegalovirus infection. Their specific antigens are unknown. TCRdb called the reads again in MiXCR, with one record for every CDR3 protein. The sample lists some 800,000 distinct CDR3 sequences; roughly 29% were seen once. This specimen consisted of cultured CD8+ T cells from PBMCs, obtained from culture after CMV antigen stimulation. The receptors derive from a human donor in good health (CMV status not recorded). Some clones in this sample may be carry-over from other donors' samples.

This sequence joins TRBV7-9 and TRBJ2-3; 7 bases align to TRBD2. Germline lookup yields CDR1 SEHNR and CDR2 FQNEAQ (reference sequence). The V and J ends lost 4 bases and 2 bases, in that order; junction bases with no gene match: 6. The CDR3 contains 15 residues. This CDR3 is CASSSSAGTTDTQYF. CDR3 bases: TGTGCCAGCAGCTCCTCAGCGGGAACCACAGATACGCAGTATTTT. Drawing the rest from reference TRBV7-9 and TRBJ2-3, the complete variable domain is DTGVSQNPRHKITKRGQNVTFRCDPISEHNRLYWYRQTLGQGPEFLTYFQNEAQLEKSRLLSDRFSAERPKGSFSTLEIQRTEQGDSAMYLCASSSSAGTTDTQYFGPGTRLTVL.

V and J are TRBV7-6 and TRBJ1-2; weak D call: TRBD1 (5 bases). Per germline, CDR1 SGHVS and CDR2 FNYEAQ. Between the trimmed V and J ends, which lost 5 bases and 4 bases, there was a span of 14 bases. The CDR3 sequence is 14 residues long. The CDR3 protein is CASSPTGSLYGYTF. For the CDR3, the DNA is TGTGCCAGCAGCCCCACAGGATCCCTCTATGGCTACACCTTC.

This clonotype was detected ten times or more. The chain uses TRBV7-2 and TRBJ2-1; 11 bases fit TRBD1. This CDR3 contains 19 residues. The germline gives CDR1 SGHTA, CDR2 FQGNSA. Losses at the gene ends were 5 bases for V and 4 bases for J; bases not matched to a gene: 16. The DNA for the CDR3 is TGTGCCAGCAGCGTGGACAGGGGGCTACTTGTACGGTGGTACAATGAGCAGTTCTTC. This sequence encodes CASSVDRGLLVRWYNEQFF.

The DNA of the CDR3 is TGTGCCAGCAGCCCCCCACTAGCGGGGCTCTACAATGAGCAGTTCTTC. Translation: CASSPPLAGLYNEQFF. This chain links TRBV5-5 with TRBJ2-1; 10 bases agree with TRBD2. Germline values: CDR1 SGHKS, CDR2 YYEKEE (reference sequence). CDR3 size: 16 residues. The V and J ends lost 4 bases and 3 bases, in that order; junction bases with no gene match: 7.

This clonotype was observed a few times. The chain recombines TRBV27 with TRBJ2-7, with D possibly being TRBD1 or TRBD2 (5 bases each). Per germline, CDR1 MNHEY and CDR2 SMNVEV (reference sequence). V gave up 5 bases and J gave up 4 bases, with 24 bases separating them. This CDR3 is 17 amino acids long. The CDR3 spells CASSLLTGRRPSYEQYV. The CDR3 DNA reads as TGTGCCAGCAGTCTCCTTACAGGCAGGAGGCCATCGTACGAGCAGTACGTC.

The chain uses TRBV27 and TRBJ2-1; tentatively, D is TRBD1 (5 bases). V lost 6 bases and J 6 bases, leaving 9 bases between the germline ends. The CDR3 is made up of 12 amino acids. The germline V gene encodes CDR1 MNHEY and CDR2 SMNVEV (reference sequence). CDR3 sequence: CASRQVFNEQFF. In nucleotides, the CDR3 is TGTGCCAGCAGACAGGTTTTCAATGAGCAGTTCTTC.